This T cell receptor beta chain was identified in a study of Ad26.COV2.S vaccination and SARS-CoV-2 variants. Study-level background: By the intramuscular route, Ad26.COV2.S was given once, or twice 56 days apart.

V was pared by 4 bases and J by 4 bases, with 16 bases between. CDR1 and CDR2 (germline): MDHEN, SYDVKM. The CDR3 runs 15 residues. Produced via immunoSEQ multiplex PCR; TCRdb's table is partial and in-frame only. The top ten clones hold about 13% of a sample with about 480,000 clones, around 88% of them seen once. About this clone: The antigen is undetermined.

The treatment here: 19 received Ad26.COV2.S at low or high dose, single or two shots; several received placebo; per-sample allocation not given. Specimen acquisition occurred on day 63 following the initial vaccine or placebo injection. Study findings and constraints: Total T cell responses may have been underestimated by the TCR breadth and depth analyses. It was reported that spike-specific CD8+ and CD4+ T cell responses were substantially broad after vaccination.

V is TRBV28 and J is TRBJ1-2; D possibly corresponds to TRBD1 (5 bases). This TCR came from a person between 18 and 59 years old who received the Ad26.COV2.S COVID-19 vaccine or a placebo. Sequencing used peripheral blood, obtained in a trial of Ad26.COV2.S vaccine versus placebo. The CDR3 DNA sequence: TGTGCCAGCAGTTACGGGGGGACGGGGAGCTATGGCTACACCTTC. Its protein product is CASSYGGTGSYGYTF.